This TCR beta chain was sequenced for a study of cytomegalovirus exposure and HLA in healthy donors. Study at large: An earlier analysis identified approximately 120 million unique TCR beta sequences in some 170 million T cells.

The V end was cut by 5 bases, the J end by 5 bases, with 12 bases between. CDR3 length: 13 residues. Germline-derived CDR1 and CDR2 are SGHNT and YENEEA. Whereas donors were nominally healthy upon sampling, unrecorded immune exposures were probable. The PCR contained 60 Vbeta and 13 Jbeta primers. Data came from immunoSEQ multiplex PCR; TCRdb stores just in-frame clones and leaves some out. The table lists under 200,000 clones, roughly 82% of them singletons, with approximately 1.6% in the top ten. This chain links TRBV11-3 with TRBJ1-1; possible D gene TRBD1, 5 bases. This receptor was obtained from a girl between 5 and 17 years old in good health and CMV-seropositive. Sequencing input: PBMCs. CDR3 in DNA: TGTGCCAGCAGCGACGCGGGGGGTACTGAAGCTTTCTTT. It specifies CASSDAGGTEAFF.